This T cell receptor beta chain was identified in a study of early T cells in non-severe SARS-CoV-2 infection. TCRdb re-called the 5' RACE reads with MiXCR, one entry per CDR3 protein. The sample has 69,000 or so distinct CDR3 sequences; approximately 9.5% are singletons. The V and J ends lost 6 bases and 1 base respectively, with 3 bases between them. Per germline, CDR1 ENHRY and CDR2 SYGVKD. This CDR3 contains 11 residues. Sequencing was done on a sample of whole blood. The receptor was isolated from an adult who was a healthcare worker with PCR-confirmed SARS-CoV-2 infection or an uninfected control (not recorded which). This chain joins TRBV10-3 and TRBJ1-1; D not resolved. CDR3 in DNA: TGTGCCATCAGGGAGAACACTGAAGCTTTCTTT. Protein sequence: CAIRENTEAFF.